Sequencing of this T cell receptor beta chain was carried out in a study of cytomegalovirus exposure and HLA in healthy donors. Study-wide results and limits: Fewer than 200 TCR beta chains were listed as cytomegalovirus-associated. A missense variant in DCLRE1C was later tied to TCR beta V- and J-gene trimming.

Trimming shortened V by 3 bases and J by 3 bases, and 15 bases separated the two germline ends. The germline V gene encodes CDR1 MDHEN and CDR2 SYDVKM. CDR3 size: 15 residues. The primer mix had 60 Vbeta and 13 Jbeta primers. Only in-frame clones appear in the TCRdb table, and some are missing; sequencing was by immunoSEQ multiplex PCR. The data show about 110,000 clones, 74% seen once. To note about this clone: Its antigen is as yet unknown.

Donors were ostensibly healthy at sampling, although undocumented immune exposures were probable. The receptor was derived from a woman in her forties in good health and CMV-seropositive. The source material was PBMCs. The chain links TRBV28 to TRBJ2-7, with D hard to call. CDR3 DNA: TGTGCCAGCAGTTTTCCCCAGTCGTCCGTCTACGAGCAGTACTTC. As protein: CASSFPQSSVYEQYF.